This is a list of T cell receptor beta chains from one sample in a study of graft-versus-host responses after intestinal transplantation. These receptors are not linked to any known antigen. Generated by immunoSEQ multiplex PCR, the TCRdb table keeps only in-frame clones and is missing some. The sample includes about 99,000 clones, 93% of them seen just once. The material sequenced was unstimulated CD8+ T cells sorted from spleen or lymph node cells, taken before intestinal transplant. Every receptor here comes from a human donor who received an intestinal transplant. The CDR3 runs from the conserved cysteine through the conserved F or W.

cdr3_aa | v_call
CASSSGQGGNEQFF | TRBV5-1
CASSEAGTSGTDTQYF | TRBV6-1
CASYLGQGYGYTF | TRBV19
CASSQIASGGVVADTQYF | TRBV4-2
CASSQTTGTPYEQYF | TRBV4-1
CASSPDRGWSSTGELFF | TRBV28
CASTTTGGRGTEAFF | TRBV19
CASSFGTGVGEQYF | TRBV5-6
CASSYLDDSDTQYF | TRBV6-6
CASSDSVSGSAYEQYF | TRBV2
CASSQGLTSGYEQYF | TRBV4-1
CASSEGTGLNTEAFF | TRBV6-1
CASRRQGRFSPQHF | TRBV6-5
CASSEARGGRYEQYF | TRBV2
CASSLAARPTDYGYTF | TRBV5-6
CASSLQGALGYGYTF | TRBV5-4
CASSQSNEQFF | TRBV4-1
CASSFWTSAPHPSSYEQYF | TRBV11-2
CASSGGLEDSLGGELFF | TRBV5-4
CASSELISGDQETQYF | TRBV6-1
CASSSTAFF | TRBV7-9
CASSFGTIYEQYF | TRBV7-2
CASSITGTGATEAFF | TRBV5-4
CASRTTYNEQFF | TRBV2
CASSSPDRGGETQYF | TRBV7-9
CASSSGLAGLLGELFF | TRBV19
CASGDTTTPDEQYF | TRBV27
CASSEAMGLGQGGVETQYF | TRBV6-1
CASSQDPGTETQYF | TRBV4-1
CASTSGGGYNEQFF | TRBV4-2
CASSPFQTYNEKLFF | TRBV18
CASSMFDGTGGRQPQHF | TRBV19
CASSLPRALDYTF | TRBV7-9
CASSLGSYSNQPQHF | TRBV7-6
CASSPPGTGGDEQYF | TRBV5-1
CATWTSANTGELFF | TRBV11-2
CASNNELDWGTGELFF | TRBV7-2
CASSFGAGPYEQYF | TRBV11-2
CASSLEDSHYYGYTF | TRBV7-9
CASSTGMNTEAFF | TRBV19
CASSSGEDLSTQYF | TRBV5-4
CASSDKLSGANVLTF | TRBV6-1
CASSLNEYEQFF | TRBV7-3
CASSHAGTGGGYEQFF | TRBV4-1
CASSQFDAGDTEAFF | TRBV4-1
CASSPSALSQETQYF | TRBV7-3
CASSPSFGTPNYTF | TRBV7-3
CASSHSGTSEYYNEQFF | TRBV4-1
CASSSGQFEQYF | TRBV6-5
CASSTRPGGELFF | TRBV6-5
CASSEAGSNQPQHF | TRBV6-1
CASSQRLAGGLDKFF | TRBV4-3
CASSLASQGRNIQYF | TRBV5-6
CASSQRQGQNTEAFF | TRBV4-1
CASSATEPYGYTF | TRBV9
CASDYEQYF | TRBV6-1
CASKPVGGGVYNEQFF | TRBV5-6
CASRADSLMDTEAFF | TRBV2
CASIAGGAGANVLTF | TRBV7-9
CASSLTGREQYF | TRBV5-4